The 28 T cell receptor beta chains below were found in one sample sequenced in a study of PD-1 blockade in mismatch repair-deficient tumors. Libraries were prepared by immunoSEQ multiplex PCR; TCRdb keeps only in-frame clonotypes and omits some of them. The repertoire holds 39,000 or so clones, with over 80% as singletons. This material consisted of PBMCs, taken around 40 weeks after starting pembrolizumab. These receptor sequences come from an adult with mismatch repair-deficient cancer.

This chain joins TRBV7-8 and TRBJ2-7; D possibly corresponds to TRBD1 (6 bases). Per the germline V gene, CDR1 is SGHVS and CDR2 is FQNEAQ. The CDR3 consists of 15 residues. V was shortened by 6 bases and J by 2 bases, with 17 bases between the two germline ends. The CDR3 here is CASSGTKDLTYEQYF. CDR3 sequence (DNA): TGTGCCAGCAGTGGGACAAAGGATTTGACCTACGAGCAGTACTTC.

The rearrangement links TRBV18 to TRBJ2-3; possible D gene TRBD2, 6 bases. V was shortened by 4 bases and J by 1 base, with 9 bases between the two germline ends. Germline values: CDR1 KGHSH, CDR2 LQKENI. The CDR3 contains 14 residues. The CDR3 DNA follows: TGTGCCAGCTCACTGGGGGGTCGCACAGATACGCAGTATTTT. Protein product: CASSLGGRTDTQYF.

This chain joins TRBV28 and TRBJ2-7; 8 nucleotides match TRBD2. The CDR3 extends over 13 amino acids. V dropped 2 bases and J dropped 4; count of bases not matched to a gene: 1. CDR1 is MDHEN and CDR2 is SYDVKM in the germline V gene. CDR3 in amino acids: CASSLLAGYEQYF. Written as DNA, the CDR3 is TGTGCCAGCAGTTTACTAGCGGGTTACGAGCAGTACTTC.

The chain joins TRBV2 to TRBJ2-1, with 8 bases aligning to TRBD1. The CDR3 runs to 13 residues. Germline V lookup: CDR1 SNHLY, CDR2 FYNNEI. The V gene end was trimmed by 9 bases and the J gene end by 5 bases; junction bases not matched to a gene: 6. In DNA form, the CDR3 reads TGTGCCAGTTTGACAGGGGACCACAATGAGCAGTTCTTC. It specifies CASLTGDHNEQFF. Complete variable domain (other parts from reference TRBV2 and TRBJ2-1): EPEVTQTPSHQVTQMGQEVILRCVPISNHLYFYWYRQILGQKVEFLVSFYNNEISEKSEIFDDQFSVERPDGSNFTLKIRSTKLEDSAMYFCASLTGDHNEQFFGPGTRLTVL.

The chain employs TRBV20-1 and TRBJ1-1; D unresolved. Germline-derived CDR1 and CDR2 are DFQATT and SNEGSKA (reference sequence). The V end lost 3 bases, the J end lost 4 bases, and 3 bases lay between the germline ends. The CDR3 consists of 10 residues. The CDR3 loop reads CSASRTEAFF. CDR3 nucleotides: TGCAGTGCTAGTCGCACTGAAGCTTTCTTT.

This chain joins TRBV11-3 and TRBJ2-1; 10 bases map to TRBD2. V dropped 2 bases and J dropped 9; count of bases not matched to a gene: 13. The CDR3 length is 17 residues. Germline V CDR1 and CDR2: SGHNT, YENEEA. DNA for the CDR3: TGTGCCAGCAGCTTAATGGTAGCGGGAGGTTTACGCGCTGAGCAGTTCTTC. This gives the protein CASSLMVAGGLRAEQFF.

This clone turned up a few times. V usage is TRBV18 and J usage is TRBJ1-2, with D perhaps matching TRBD1 (6 bases). This CDR3 is built from 15 residues. V was cut by 0 bases and J by 4 bases, with 12 bases left in between. Germline CDR1 KGHSH, CDR2 LQKENI. The CDR3 loop is CASSPPTDSFYGYTF. CDR3 nucleotides: TGTGCCAGCTCACCACCGACGGACAGTTTCTATGGCTACACCTTC. Variable domain in full (rest from reference TRBV18 and TRBJ1-2): NAGVMQNPRHLVRRRGQEARLRCSPMKGHSHVYWYRQLPEEGLKFMVYLQKENIIDESGMPKERFSAEFPKEGPSILRIQQVVRGDSAAYFCASSPPTDSFYGYTFGSGTRLTVV.

V usage is TRBV7-9 and J usage is TRBJ1-4, with a possible D match to TRBD1 (6 bases). Germline V gives CDR1 SEHNR, CDR2 FQNEAQ (reference sequence). V lost 1 base and J 0 bases, leaving 9 bases between the germline ends. The CDR3 has 16 residues. The CDR3 reads CASSLGTVATNEKLFF. For the CDR3, the DNA is TGTGCCAGCAGCTTAGGGACAGTTGCAACTAATGAAAAACTGTTTTTT.

V usage is TRBV28 and J usage is TRBJ2-3; D gene unclear. Germline lookup yields CDR1 MDHEN and CDR2 SYDVKM. CDR3 length: 12 residues. V was trimmed by 4 bases and J by 6 bases, leaving 8 bases between them. The CDR3 nucleotides read TGTGCCAGCAGTTCGGTTTCGGATACGCAGTATTTT. Its protein is CASSSVSDTQYF. The full variable domain, rest sourced from reference TRBV28 and TRBJ2-3, is DVKVTQSSRYLVKRTGEKVFLECVQDMDHENMFWYRQDPGLGLRLIYFSYDVKMKEKGDIPEGYSVSREKKERFSLILESASTNQTSMYLCASSSVSDTQYFGPGTRLTVL.

The chain joins TRBV14 to TRBJ2-7; D perhaps matches TRBD1 (5 bases). Trimming pared 5 bases from V and 5 bases from J, leaving 13 bases between. There are 13 residues in the CDR3. Germline V CDR1 and CDR2: SGHDN, FVKESK. In nucleotides, the CDR3 is TGTGCCAGCAGCGTTTGGCAGGGTCACGAGCAGTACTTC. Translating gives CASSVWQGHEQYF.

This clone was detected a few times. The rearrangement joins TRBV27 to TRBJ2-7; 8 bases are a match to TRBD1. With 6 bases clipped from V and 10 bases from J, the junction kept 11 bases outside the gene matches. The CDR3 extends over 13 amino acids. CDR1 is MNHEY, CDR2 SMNVEV, per germline (reference sequence). CDR3 protein: CASRLPGGRDQYF. The CDR3 DNA sequence: TGTGCCAGCAGGCTTCCAGGGGGCAGGGATCAGTACTTC.

The rearrangement joins TRBV19 to TRBJ2-1; TRBD1 aligns across 7 bases. CDR3 size: 15 residues. The junction had 13 bases not matched to a gene; V was cut back by 7 bases and J by 7 bases. CDR1 and CDR2 (germline): LNHDA, SQIVND (reference sequence). This CDR3 is CASTKGARDLNEQFF. The CDR3 DNA reads TGTGCCAGTACGAAGGGGGCGCGCGACCTAAATGAGCAGTTCTTC. Full variable domain (remainder filled in from reference TRBV19 and TRBJ2-1): DGGITQSPKYLFRKEGQNVTLSCEQNLNHDAMYWYRQDPGQGLRLIYYSQIVNDFQKGDIAEGYSVSREKKESFPLTVTSAQKNPTAFYLCASTKGARDLNEQFFGPGTRLTVL.

The V gene is TRBV19, the J gene TRBJ2-3; 8 bases match TRBD2. This CDR3 contains 15 residues. Germline CDR1 reads LNHDA; CDR2 reads SQIVND (reference sequence). Trimming removed 6 bases from V and 2 bases from J; junction bases left unmatched: 7. The CDR3 loop is CASSGSGANTDTQYF. The CDR3 DNA sequence: TGTGCCAGTAGCGGTAGCGGGGCTAACACAGATACGCAGTATTTT.

The chain is built from TRBV25-1 and TRBJ2-3; 13 nucleotides align to TRBD2. The trim removed 4 bases at V and 1 base at J, leaving 5 bases unmatched. The CDR3 is 17 residues long. Germline V CDR1 and CDR2: MGHDK, SYGVNS. The CDR3 here is CASSAGTSGARTDTQYF. Written as DNA, the CDR3 is TGTGCCAGCAGTGCAGGGACTAGCGGGGCTCGCACAGATACGCAGTATTTT.

The chain recombines TRBV11-3 with TRBJ1-2; 7 bases are shared with TRBD1. CDR3 length equals 15 residues. The J segment lost 5 bases and the V segment lost 0 bases, leaving 6 bases of the junction unmatched. Germline V gene lookup returns CDR1 SGHNT and CDR2 YENEEA. The CDR3, as DNA: TGTGCCAGCAGCTTAGAAGAAGGGGGCCAGTATGGCTACACCTTC. This gives the protein CASSLEEGGQYGYTF. The full variable domain, completed using reference TRBV11-3 and TRBJ1-2, is EAGVVQSPRYKIIEKKQPVAFWCNPISGHNTLYWYLQNLGQGPELLIRYENEEAVDDSQLPKDRFSAERLKGVDSTLKIQPAELGDSAVYLCASSLEEGGQYGYTFGSGTRLTVV.

The rearrangement links TRBV18 to TRBJ1-1, with 10 bases that match TRBD1. This CDR3 is 15 amino acids long. J gave up 12 bases and V 3 bases, and 13 bases lay outside the gene matches. Germline CDR1 is KGHSH and CDR2 is LQKENI. CDR3 residues: CASSPSFRDRGFTFF. The CDR3 DNA is TGTGCCAGCTCACCGAGTTTCCGGGACAGGGGATTTACTTTCTTT.

The genes are TRBV7-3 and TRBJ2-7, with a tentative D call TRBD2 (6 bases). In germline, CDR1 is SGHTA, CDR2 FQGTGA. This CDR3 has 19 residues. V lost 8 bases and J 2 bases, leaving 31 bases between the germline ends. Written as DNA, the CDR3 is TGTGCCAGCCTGTGGTTAATTGGAGTTTCCCGGGAGCTTGCCTACGAGCAGTACTTC. This gives the protein CASLWLIGVSRELAYEQYF. The full variable domain, with the rest looked up from reference TRBV7-3 and TRBJ2-7, is GAGVSQTPSNKVTEKGKYVELRCDPISGHTALYWYRQSLGQGPEFLIYFQGTGAADDSGLPNDRFFAVRPEGSVSTLKIQRTERGDSAVYLCASLWLIGVSRELAYEQYFGPGTRLTVT.

For the CDR3, the DNA is TGTGCCAGCACAGGGTTCCCCTACGAGCAGTACTTC. It codes for CASTGFPYEQYF. This chain links TRBV2 with TRBJ2-7, with D tentatively TRBD1 (5 bases). The CDR3 loop spans 12 amino acids. V lost 7 bases and J lost 2, with 9 bases in between. Germline V lookup: CDR1 SNHLY, CDR2 FYNNEI.

The chain recombines TRBV19 with TRBJ1-1; TRBD1 is a possible D gene (6 bases). The CDR3 extends over 14 amino acids. Trimming cost V 3 bases and J 1 base, with 9 bases left between them. The germline V gene has CDR1 LNHDA and CDR2 SQIVND (reference sequence). The CDR3 sequence: CASSMQGRNTEAFF. The CDR3 bases are TGTGCCAGTAGTATGCAGGGGAGGAACACTGAAGCTTTCTTT.

This rearrangement joins TRBV27 to TRBJ2-3, with D perhaps matching TRBD2 (6 bases). With 0 bases removed from V and 2 bases from J, the gap between germline ends came to 12 bases. The CDR3 spans 16 residues. Germline lookup yields CDR1 MNHEY and CDR2 SMNVEV (reference sequence). CDR3 amino acids: CASSLSGLTITDTQYF. CDR3 sequence (DNA): TGTGCCAGCAGTTTATCGGGACTCACTATCACAGATACGCAGTATTTT.

The genes are TRBV27 and TRBJ2-1; maybe TRBD2 (5 bases). Germline V gene sequence: CDR1 MNHEY, CDR2 SMNVEV (reference sequence). V lost 5 bases to trimming and J lost 3 bases, with 8 bases between them. The CDR3 runs 13 residues. The CDR3 is CASSPDYYNEQFF. CDR3 DNA: TGTGCCAGCAGTCCAGACTACTACAATGAGCAGTTCTTC.

This chain connects TRBV7-8 to TRBJ1-2, with 9 bases that match TRBD1. J lost 4 bases, V lost 1 base, and 4 bases had no gene match. CDR1 and CDR2 (germline): SGHVS, FQNEAQ. The CDR3 sequence is 15 residues long. The CDR3 sequence is CASSLGGTGSYGYTF. The CDR3, as DNA: TGTGCCAGCAGCTTAGGTGGGACAGGGAGCTATGGCTACACCTTC.

The CDR3, as DNA: TGTGCCAGCAGTGCACAACAGGGGCTCAATCAGCCCCAGCATTTT. As protein: CASSAQQGLNQPQHF. The chain recombines TRBV6-6 with TRBJ1-5; 7 bases map to TRBD1. The CDR3 sequence is 15 residues long. Germline CDR1 and CDR2: MNHNY and SVGAGI (reference sequence). V trimming: 5 bases; J trimming: 3 bases; junction bases outside the gene matches: 7.

V gene TRBV7-8 combines with J gene TRBJ1-3; weak D call: TRBD1 (6 bases). Per germline, CDR1 SGHVS and CDR2 FQNEAQ. The V and J ends lost 4 bases and 0 bases respectively, with 7 bases between them. This CDR3 comprises 14 residues. The CDR3 coding sequence is TGTGCCAGCAGCTCCAGGGGCTCTGGAAACACCATATATTTT. It encodes CASSSRGSGNTIYF.

V and J are TRBV11-2 and TRBJ2-7, with TRBD2 identical over 8 bases. This CDR3 region has 14 residues. Per germline, CDR1 SGHAT and CDR2 FQNNGV. V lost 6 bases to trimming and J lost 5 bases; unmatched junction nucleotides: 9. This CDR3 is CASSPRLATHEQYF. The CDR3 DNA reads as TGTGCCAGCAGTCCAAGACTAGCGACGCACGAGCAGTACTTC.

The rearrangement joins TRBV11-2 to TRBJ2-2, with TRBD1 as a possible D gene (6 bases). CDR1 SGHAT and CDR2 FQNNGV come from the germline V gene. This CDR3 region has 14 residues. V lost 2 bases, J lost 9 bases, and 13 bases lay in between. The CDR3 loop reads CASSLIRGSWELFF. CDR3 nucleotide sequence: TGTGCCAGCAGCTTAATAAGGGGGTCCTGGGAGCTGTTTTTT.

V usage is TRBV12-5 and J usage is TRBJ2-1; TRBD1 matches 7 bases. The length of the CDR3 is 14 residues. From germline, CDR1 is LGHNT and CDR2 FRNRAP. Trimming at V came to 0 bases and at J to 8 bases, leaving 4 bases not matched to a gene. The CDR3 protein is CASGLVRQGHEQFF. The CDR3 coding sequence is TGTGCTAGTGGTTTGGTACGACAGGGACATGAGCAGTTCTTC. Full variable domain (outside the CDR3, taken from reference TRBV12-5 and TRBJ2-1): DARVTQTPRHKVTEMGQEVTMRCQPILGHNTVFWYRQTMMQGLELLAYFRNRAPLDDSGMPKDRFSAEMPDATLATLKIQPSEPRDSAVYFCASGLVRQGHEQFFGPGTRLTVL.

With respect to this clone: One end of the junction fails to match germline, which may point to a read error. The rearrangement uses TRBV15 and TRBJ2-3; D is perhaps TRBD1 (6 bases). CDR1 and CDR2 (germline): LNHNV, YYDKDF (reference sequence). CDR3 length equals 14 residues. CDR3 in DNA: TGTGCCTCCAGGGAGTACAGGGTTCCAGATACGCAGTATTTT. It is translated as CASREYRVPDTQYF.